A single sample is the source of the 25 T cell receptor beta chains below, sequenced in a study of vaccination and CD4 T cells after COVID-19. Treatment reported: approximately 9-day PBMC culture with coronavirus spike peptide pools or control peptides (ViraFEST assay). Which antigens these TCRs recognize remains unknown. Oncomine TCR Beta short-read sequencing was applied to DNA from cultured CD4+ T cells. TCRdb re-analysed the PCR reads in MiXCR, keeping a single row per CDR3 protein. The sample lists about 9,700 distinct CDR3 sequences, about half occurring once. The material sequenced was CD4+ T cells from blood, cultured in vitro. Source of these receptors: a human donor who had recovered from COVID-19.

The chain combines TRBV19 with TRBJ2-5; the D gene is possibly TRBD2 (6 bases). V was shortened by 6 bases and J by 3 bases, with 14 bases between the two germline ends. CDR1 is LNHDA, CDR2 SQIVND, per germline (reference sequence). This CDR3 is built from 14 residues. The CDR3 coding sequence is TGTGCCAGTAGAGAGGGGCGGGGTAAAGAGACCCAGTACTTC. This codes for CASREGRGKETQYF.

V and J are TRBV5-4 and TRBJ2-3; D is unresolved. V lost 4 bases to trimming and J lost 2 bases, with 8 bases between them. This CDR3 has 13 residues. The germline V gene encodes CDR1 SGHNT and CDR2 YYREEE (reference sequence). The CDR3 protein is CASSPEITDTQYF. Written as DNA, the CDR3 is TGTGCCAGCAGCCCGGAAATCACAGATACGCAGTATTTT.

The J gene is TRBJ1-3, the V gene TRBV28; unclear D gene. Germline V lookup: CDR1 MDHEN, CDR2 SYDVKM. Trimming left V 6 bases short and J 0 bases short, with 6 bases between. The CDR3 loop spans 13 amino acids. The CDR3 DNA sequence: TGTGCCAGCAGGAAGTCCTCTGGAAACACCATATATTTT. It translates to CASRKSSGNTIYF. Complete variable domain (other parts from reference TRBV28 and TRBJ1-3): DVKVTQSSRYLVKRTGEKVFLECVQDMDHENMFWYRQDPGLGLRLIYFSYDVKMKEKGDIPEGYSVSREKKERFSLILESASTNQTSMYLCASRKSSGNTIYFGEGSWLTVV.

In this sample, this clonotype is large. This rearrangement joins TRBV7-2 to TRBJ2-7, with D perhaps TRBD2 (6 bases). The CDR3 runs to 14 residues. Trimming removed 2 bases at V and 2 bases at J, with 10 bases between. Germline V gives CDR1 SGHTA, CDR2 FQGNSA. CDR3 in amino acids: CASSLSGEAYEQYF. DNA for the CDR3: TGTGCCAGCAGCTTATCCGGGGAGGCCTACGAGCAGTACTTC.

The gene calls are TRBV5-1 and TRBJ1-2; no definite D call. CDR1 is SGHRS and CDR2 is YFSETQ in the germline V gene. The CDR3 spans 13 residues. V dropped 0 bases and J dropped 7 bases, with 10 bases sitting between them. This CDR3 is CASSLAGLGGYTF. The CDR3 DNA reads TGCGCCAGCAGCTTGGCCGGGCTTGGTGGCTACACCTTC.

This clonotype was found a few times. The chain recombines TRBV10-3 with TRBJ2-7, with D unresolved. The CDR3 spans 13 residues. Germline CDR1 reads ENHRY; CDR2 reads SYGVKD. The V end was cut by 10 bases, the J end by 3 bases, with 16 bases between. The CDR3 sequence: CATRVGVVYEQYF. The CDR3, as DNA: TGTGCCACTCGAGTTGGGGTGGTCTACGAGCAGTACTTC.

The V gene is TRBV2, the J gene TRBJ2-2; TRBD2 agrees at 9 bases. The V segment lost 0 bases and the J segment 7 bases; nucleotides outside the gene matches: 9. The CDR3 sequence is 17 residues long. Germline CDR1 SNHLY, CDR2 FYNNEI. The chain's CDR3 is CASSEALSGSLGGELFF. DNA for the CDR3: TGTGCCAGCAGTGAAGCGCTTAGCGGGAGCCTTGGCGGGGAGCTGTTTTTT.

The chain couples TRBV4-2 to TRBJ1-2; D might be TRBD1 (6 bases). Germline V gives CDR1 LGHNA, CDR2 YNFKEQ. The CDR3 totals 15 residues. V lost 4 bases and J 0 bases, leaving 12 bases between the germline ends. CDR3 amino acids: CASSPGTTPNYGYTF. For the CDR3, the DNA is TGTGCCAGCAGCCCGGGGACAACCCCTAACTATGGCTACACCTTC.

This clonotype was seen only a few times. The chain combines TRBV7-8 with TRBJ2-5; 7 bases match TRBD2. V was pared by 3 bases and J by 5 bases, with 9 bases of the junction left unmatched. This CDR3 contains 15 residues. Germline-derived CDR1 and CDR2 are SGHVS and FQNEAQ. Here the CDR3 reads CASSFSGLGGETQYF. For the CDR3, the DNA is TGTGCCAGCAGCTTTTCAGGACTGGGAGGGGAGACCCAGTACTTC.

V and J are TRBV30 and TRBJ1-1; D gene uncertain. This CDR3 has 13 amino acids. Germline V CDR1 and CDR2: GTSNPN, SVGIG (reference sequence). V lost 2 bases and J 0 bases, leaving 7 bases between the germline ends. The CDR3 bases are TGTGCCTGGAGTAGAGGGCTGAACACTGAAGCTTTCTTT. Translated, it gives CAWSRGLNTEAFF.

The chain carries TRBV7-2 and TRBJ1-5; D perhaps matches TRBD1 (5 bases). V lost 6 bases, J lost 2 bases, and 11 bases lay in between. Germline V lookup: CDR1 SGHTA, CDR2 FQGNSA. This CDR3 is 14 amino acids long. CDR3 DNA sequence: TGTGCCAGCAGTGGTGGGGACGGCAATCAGCCCCAGCATTTT. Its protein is CASSGGDGNQPQHF. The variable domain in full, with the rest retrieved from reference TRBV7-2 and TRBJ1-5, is GAGVSQSPSNKVTEKGKDVELRCDPISGHTALYWYRQSLGQGLEFLIYFQGNSAPDKSGLPSDRFSAERTGGSVSTLTIQRTQQEDSAVYLCASSGGDGNQPQHFGDGTRLSIL.

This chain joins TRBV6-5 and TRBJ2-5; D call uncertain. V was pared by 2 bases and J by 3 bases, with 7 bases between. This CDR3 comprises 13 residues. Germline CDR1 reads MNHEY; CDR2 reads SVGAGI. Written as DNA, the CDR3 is TGTGCCAGCAGTTACGGGGAAAAAGAGACCCAGTACTTC. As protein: CASSYGEKETQYF.

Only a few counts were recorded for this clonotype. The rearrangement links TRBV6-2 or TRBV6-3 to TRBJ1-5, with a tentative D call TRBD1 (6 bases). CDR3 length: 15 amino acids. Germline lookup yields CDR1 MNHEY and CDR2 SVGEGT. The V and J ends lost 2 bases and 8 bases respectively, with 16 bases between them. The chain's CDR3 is CASSYPSGGAEPQHF. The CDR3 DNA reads TGTGCCAGCAGTTACCCCTCTGGGGGGGCTGAGCCCCAGCATTTT.

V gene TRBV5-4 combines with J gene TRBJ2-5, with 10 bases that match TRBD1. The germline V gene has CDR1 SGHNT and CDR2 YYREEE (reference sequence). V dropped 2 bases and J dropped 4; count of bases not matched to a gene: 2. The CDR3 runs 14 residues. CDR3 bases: TGTGCCAGCAGCTTTGACAGGGGGCGAGAGACCCAGTACTTC. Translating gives CASSFDRGRETQYF.

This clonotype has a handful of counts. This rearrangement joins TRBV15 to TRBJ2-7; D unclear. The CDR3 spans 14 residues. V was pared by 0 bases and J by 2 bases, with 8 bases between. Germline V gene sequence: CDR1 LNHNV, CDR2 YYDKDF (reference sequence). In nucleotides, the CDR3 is TGTGCCACCAGCAGAGACGTTGGGGCCTACGAGCAGTACTTC. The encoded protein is CATSRDVGAYEQYF. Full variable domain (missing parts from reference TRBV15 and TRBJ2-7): DAMVIQNPRYQVTQFGKPVTLSCSQTLNHNVMYWYQQKSSQAPKLLFHYYDKDFNNEADTPDNFQSRRPNTSFCFLDIRSPGLGDTAMYLCATSRDVGAYEQYFGPGTRLTVT.

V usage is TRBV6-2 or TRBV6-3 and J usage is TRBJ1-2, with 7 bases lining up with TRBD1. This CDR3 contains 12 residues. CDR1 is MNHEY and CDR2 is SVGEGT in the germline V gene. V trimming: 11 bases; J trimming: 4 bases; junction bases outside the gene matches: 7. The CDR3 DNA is TGTGCCCGGAACCGGGACAGCTATGGCTACACCTTC. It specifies CARNRDSYGYTF.

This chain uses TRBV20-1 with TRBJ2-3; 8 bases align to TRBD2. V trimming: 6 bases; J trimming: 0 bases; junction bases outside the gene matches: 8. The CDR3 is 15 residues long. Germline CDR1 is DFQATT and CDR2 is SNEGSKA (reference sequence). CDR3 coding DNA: TGCAGTGCCAGACGCCAGCGGGGGAGCACAGATACGCAGTATTTT. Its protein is CSARRQRGSTDTQYF.

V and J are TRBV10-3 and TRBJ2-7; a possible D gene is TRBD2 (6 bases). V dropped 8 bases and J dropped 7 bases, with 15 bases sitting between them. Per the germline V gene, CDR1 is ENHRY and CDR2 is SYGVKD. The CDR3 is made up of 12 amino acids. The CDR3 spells CAIGFGGKEQYF. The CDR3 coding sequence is TGTGCCATCGGTTTCGGAGGGAAGGAGCAGTACTTC.

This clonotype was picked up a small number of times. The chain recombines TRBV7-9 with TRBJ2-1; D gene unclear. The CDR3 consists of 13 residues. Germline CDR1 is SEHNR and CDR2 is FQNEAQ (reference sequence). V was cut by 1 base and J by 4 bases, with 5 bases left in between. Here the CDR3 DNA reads TGTGCCAGCAGCTTAGGGCCTTACAATGAGCAGTTCTTC. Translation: CASSLGPYNEQFF.

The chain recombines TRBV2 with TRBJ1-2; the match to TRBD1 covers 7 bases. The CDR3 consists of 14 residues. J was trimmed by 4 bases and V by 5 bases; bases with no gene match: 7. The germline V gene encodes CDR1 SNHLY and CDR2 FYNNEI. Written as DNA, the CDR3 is TGTGCCAGCAGTCCCCCCGGACAGGTCTATGGCTACACCTTC. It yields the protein CASSPPGQVYGYTF.

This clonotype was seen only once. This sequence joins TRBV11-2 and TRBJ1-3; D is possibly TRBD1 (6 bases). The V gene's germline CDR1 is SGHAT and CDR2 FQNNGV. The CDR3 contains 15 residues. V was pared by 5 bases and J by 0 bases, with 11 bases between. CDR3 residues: CASSPSTGSGNTIYF. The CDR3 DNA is TGTGCCAGCAGCCCCTCGACAGGCTCTGGAAACACCATATATTTT.

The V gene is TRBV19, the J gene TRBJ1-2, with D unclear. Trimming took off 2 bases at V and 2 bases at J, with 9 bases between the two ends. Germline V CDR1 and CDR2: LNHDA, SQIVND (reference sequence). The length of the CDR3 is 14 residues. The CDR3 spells CASSIRPVNYGYTF. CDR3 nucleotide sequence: TGTGCCAGTAGTATAAGACCCGTGAACTATGGCTACACCTTC.

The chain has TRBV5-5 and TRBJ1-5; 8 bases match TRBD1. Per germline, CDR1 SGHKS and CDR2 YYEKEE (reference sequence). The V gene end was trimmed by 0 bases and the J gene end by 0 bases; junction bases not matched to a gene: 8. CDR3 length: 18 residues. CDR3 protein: CASSLAGGEGYSNQPQHF. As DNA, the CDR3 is TGTGCCAGCAGCTTGGCAGGGGGCGAGGGGTATAGCAATCAGCCCCAGCATTTT.

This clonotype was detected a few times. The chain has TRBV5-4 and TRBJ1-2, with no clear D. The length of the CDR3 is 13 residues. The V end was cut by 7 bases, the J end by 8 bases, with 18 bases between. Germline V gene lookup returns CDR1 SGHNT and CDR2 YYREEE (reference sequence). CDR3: CASRRLTAGGYTF. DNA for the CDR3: TGTGCCAGCCGGCGGTTAACGGCTGGGGGCTACACCTTC.

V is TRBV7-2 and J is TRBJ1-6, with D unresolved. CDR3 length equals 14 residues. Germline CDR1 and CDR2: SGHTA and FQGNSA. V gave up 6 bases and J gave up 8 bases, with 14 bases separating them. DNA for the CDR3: TGTGCCAGCAGGACGCCTGTACCAGATTCACCCCTCCACTTT. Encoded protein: CASRTPVPDSPLHF.